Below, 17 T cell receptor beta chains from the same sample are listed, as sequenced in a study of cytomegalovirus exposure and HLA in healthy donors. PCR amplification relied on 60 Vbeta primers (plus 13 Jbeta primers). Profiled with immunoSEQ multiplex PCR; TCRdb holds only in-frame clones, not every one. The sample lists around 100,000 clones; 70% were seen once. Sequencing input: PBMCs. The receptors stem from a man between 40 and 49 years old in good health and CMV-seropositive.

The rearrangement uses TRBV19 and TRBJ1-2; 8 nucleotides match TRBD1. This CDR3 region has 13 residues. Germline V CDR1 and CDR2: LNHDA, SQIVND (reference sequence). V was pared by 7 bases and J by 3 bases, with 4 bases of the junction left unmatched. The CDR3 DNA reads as TGTGCCAGTACTCTGACAGGGGACTATGGCTACACCTTC. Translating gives CASTLTGDYGYTF.

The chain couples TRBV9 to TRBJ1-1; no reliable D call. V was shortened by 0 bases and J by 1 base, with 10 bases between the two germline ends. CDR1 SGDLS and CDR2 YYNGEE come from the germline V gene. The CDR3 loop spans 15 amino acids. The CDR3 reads CASSVVYSRNTEAFF. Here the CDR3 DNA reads TGTGCCAGCAGCGTAGTTTATTCGAGGAACACTGAAGCTTTCTTT.

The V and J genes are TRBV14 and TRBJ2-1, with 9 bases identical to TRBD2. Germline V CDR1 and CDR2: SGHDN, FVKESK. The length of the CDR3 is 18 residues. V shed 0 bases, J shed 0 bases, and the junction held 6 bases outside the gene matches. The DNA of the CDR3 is TGTGCCAGCAGCCAAGAGGGGCGGCGGGGGGGCTCCTACAATGAGCAGTTCTTC. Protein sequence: CASSQEGRRGGSYNEQFF.

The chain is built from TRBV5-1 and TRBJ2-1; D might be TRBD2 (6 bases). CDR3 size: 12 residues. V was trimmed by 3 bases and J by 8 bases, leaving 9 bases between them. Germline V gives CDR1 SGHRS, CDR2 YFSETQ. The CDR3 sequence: CASSSGTDEQFF. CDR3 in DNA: TGCGCCAGCAGCTCAGGGACTGATGAGCAGTTCTTC.

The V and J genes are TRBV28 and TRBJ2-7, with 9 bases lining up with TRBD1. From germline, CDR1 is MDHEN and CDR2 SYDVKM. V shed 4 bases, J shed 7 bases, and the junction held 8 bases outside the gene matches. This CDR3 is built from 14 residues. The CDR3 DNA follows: TGTGCCAGCAGTTCCGGGACAGGGAATGAGGAGCAGTACTTC. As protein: CASSSGTGNEEQYF.

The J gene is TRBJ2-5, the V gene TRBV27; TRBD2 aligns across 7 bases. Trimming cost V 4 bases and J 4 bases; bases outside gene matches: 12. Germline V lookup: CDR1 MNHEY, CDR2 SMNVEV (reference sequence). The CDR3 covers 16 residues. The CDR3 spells CASSSVETSARETQYF. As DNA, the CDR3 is TGTGCCAGCAGTTCGGTAGAAACTAGCGCCCGAGAGACCCAGTACTTC.

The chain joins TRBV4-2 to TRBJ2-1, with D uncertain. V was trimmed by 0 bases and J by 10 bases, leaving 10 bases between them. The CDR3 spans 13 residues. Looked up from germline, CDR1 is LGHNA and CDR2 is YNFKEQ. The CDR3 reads CASSQDRVYEQFF. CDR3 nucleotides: TGTGCCAGCAGCCAAGATCGTGTCTACGAGCAGTTCTTC.

CDR3 DNA sequence: TGTCGGGGACAGCACAATCAGCCCCAGCATTTT. Amino acids: CRGQHNQPQHF. The chain uses TRBV7-7 and TRBJ1-5, with 7 bases identical to TRBD1. The CDR3 extends over 11 amino acids. The germline CDR1 and CDR2 sequences are SSHAT and FNYEAQ (reference sequence).

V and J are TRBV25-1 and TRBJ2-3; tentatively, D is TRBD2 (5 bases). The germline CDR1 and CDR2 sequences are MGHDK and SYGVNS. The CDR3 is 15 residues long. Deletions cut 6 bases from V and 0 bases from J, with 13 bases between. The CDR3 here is CASSRLTGSTDTQYF. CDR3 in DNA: TGTGCCAGCAGCCGCCTGACGGGAAGCACAGATACGCAGTATTTT.

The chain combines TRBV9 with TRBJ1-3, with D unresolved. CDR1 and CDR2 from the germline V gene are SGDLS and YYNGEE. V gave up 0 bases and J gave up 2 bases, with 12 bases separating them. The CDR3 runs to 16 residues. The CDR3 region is CASSVADSRAGNTIYF. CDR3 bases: TGTGCCAGCAGCGTAGCGGACTCTAGGGCTGGAAACACCATATATTTT. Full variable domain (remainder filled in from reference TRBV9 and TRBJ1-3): DSGVTQTPKHLITATGQRVTLRCSPRSGDLSVYWYQQSLDQGLQFLIQYYNGEERAKGNILERFSAQQFPDLHSELNLSSLELGDSALYFCASSVADSRAGNTIYFGEGSWLTVV.

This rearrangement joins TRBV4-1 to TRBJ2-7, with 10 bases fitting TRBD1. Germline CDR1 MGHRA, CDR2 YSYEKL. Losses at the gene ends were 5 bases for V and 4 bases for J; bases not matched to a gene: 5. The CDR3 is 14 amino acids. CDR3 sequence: CASSTRTGGYEQYV. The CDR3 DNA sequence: TGCGCCAGCAGCACCCGGACAGGGGGTTACGAGCAGTACGTC.

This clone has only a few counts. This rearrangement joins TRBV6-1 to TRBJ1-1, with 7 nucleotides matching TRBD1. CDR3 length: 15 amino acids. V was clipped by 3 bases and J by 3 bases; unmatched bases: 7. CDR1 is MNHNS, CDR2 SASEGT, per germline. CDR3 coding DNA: TGTGCCAGCAGTGATGAGACAGGGCGGGACACTGAAGCTTTCTTT. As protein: CASSDETGRDTEAFF.

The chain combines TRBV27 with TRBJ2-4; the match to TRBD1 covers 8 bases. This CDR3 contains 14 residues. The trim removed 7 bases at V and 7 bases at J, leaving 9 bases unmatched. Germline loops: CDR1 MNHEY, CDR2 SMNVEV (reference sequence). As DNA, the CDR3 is TGTGCCAGCAAAAGGACAGGGCCAGATAACATTCAGTACTTC. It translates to CASKRTGPDNIQYF.

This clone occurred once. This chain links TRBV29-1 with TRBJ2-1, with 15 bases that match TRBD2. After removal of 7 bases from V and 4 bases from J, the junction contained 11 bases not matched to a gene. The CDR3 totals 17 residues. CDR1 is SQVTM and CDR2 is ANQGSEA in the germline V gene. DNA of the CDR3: TGCAGCGGGAAGGGACTAGCGGGAGGAGCAGCGTACAATGAGCAGTTCTTC. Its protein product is CSGKGLAGGAAYNEQFF.

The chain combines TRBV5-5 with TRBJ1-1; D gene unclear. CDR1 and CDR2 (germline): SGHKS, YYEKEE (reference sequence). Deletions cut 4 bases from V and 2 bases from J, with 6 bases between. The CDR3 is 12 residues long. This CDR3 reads CASSILNTEAFF. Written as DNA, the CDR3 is TGTGCCAGCAGCATATTAAACACTGAAGCTTTCTTT.

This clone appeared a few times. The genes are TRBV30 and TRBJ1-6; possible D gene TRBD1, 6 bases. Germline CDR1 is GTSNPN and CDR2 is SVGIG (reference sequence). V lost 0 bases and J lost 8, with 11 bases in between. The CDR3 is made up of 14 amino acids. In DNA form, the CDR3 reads TGTGCCTGGAGTGTTCTGGGGGCCGATTCACCCCTCCACTTT. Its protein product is CAWSVLGADSPLHF.

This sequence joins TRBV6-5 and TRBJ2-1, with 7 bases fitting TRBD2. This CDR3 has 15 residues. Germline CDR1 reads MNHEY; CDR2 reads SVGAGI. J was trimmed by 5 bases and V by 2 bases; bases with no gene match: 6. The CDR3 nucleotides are TGTGCCAGCAGTTACAGGGGACTACGGAACAATGAGCAGTTCTTC. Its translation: CASSYRGLRNNEQFF.